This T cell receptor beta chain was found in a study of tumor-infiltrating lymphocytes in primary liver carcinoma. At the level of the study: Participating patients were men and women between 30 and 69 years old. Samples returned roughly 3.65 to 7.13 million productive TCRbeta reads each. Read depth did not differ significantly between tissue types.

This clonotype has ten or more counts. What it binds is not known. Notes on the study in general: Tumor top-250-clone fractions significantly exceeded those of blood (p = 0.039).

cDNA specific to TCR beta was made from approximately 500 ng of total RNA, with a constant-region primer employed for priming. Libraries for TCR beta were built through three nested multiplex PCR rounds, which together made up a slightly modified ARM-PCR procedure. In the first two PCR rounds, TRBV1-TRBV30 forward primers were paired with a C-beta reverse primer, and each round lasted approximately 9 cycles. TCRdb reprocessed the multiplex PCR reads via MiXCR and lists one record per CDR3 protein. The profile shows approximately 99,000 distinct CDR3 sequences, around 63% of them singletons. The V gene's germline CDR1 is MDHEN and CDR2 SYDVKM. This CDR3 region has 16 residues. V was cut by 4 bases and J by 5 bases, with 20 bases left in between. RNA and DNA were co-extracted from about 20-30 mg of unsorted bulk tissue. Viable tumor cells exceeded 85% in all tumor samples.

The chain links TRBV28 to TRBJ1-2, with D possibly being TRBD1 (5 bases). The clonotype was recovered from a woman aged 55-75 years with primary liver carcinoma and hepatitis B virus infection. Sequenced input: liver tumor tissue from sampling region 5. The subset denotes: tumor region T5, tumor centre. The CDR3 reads CASSSPGEGRGYGYTF. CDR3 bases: TGTGCCAGCAGTTCCCCGGGAGAGGGGAGAGGGTATGGCTACACCTTC.